A single sample is the source of the 7 T cell receptor beta chains below, sequenced in a study of blood T cell repertoires in COVID-19. This table comes from immunoSEQ multiplex PCR, and its TCRdb copy is limited to in-frame clones, with some not included. The table shows 250,000 to 300,000 clones, with approximately 90% occurring only once. The specimen sequenced was peripheral blood. The receptors originated from a young woman with COVID-19, enrolled during active disease.

This clone has a single count. The chain recombines TRBV5-6 with TRBJ1-5, with 8 positions matching TRBD1. Trimming cost V 2 bases and J 2 bases; bases outside gene matches: 9. This CDR3 has 17 amino acids. Germline V gene data show CDR1 as SGHDT and CDR2 as YYEEEE. The CDR3 protein is CASSFMTGDLGNQPQHF. CDR3 nucleotides: TGTGCCAGCAGCTTCATGACAGGGGATCTGGGCAATCAGCCCCAGCATTTT.

This clone has only one observation. This chain links TRBV30 with TRBJ2-3; 9 positions match TRBD2. CDR1 and CDR2 from the germline V gene are GTSNPN and SVGIG (reference sequence). The junction had 4 bases not matched to a gene; V was cut back by 0 bases and J by 6 bases. This CDR3 is 14 amino acids long. The CDR3 bases are TGTGCCTGGAGTGTGGCGGGAGGGCTGGATACGCAGTATTTT. As protein: CAWSVAGGLDTQYF.

V gene TRBV10-3 combines with J gene TRBJ2-2; 8 bases are shared with TRBD2. Germline loops: CDR1 ENHRY, CDR2 SYGVKD. After removal of 9 bases from V and 7 bases from J, the junction contained 16 bases not matched to a gene. The CDR3 has 16 residues. CDR3 amino acids: CAINIEGLERSGELFF. The DNA for the CDR3 is TGTGCCATAAATATTGAGGGACTAGAGCGCAGCGGGGAGCTGTTTTTT.

The rearrangement uses TRBV27 and TRBJ1-1; D uncertain. CDR1 and CDR2 (germline): MNHEY, SMNVEV (reference sequence). This CDR3 comprises 13 residues. V was trimmed by 4 bases and J by 0 bases, leaving 6 bases between them. The CDR3 DNA sequence: TGTGCCAGCAGTTACCAGGTGAACACTGAAGCTTTCTTT. This sequence encodes CASSYQVNTEAFF.

This sequence joins TRBV7-9 and TRBJ1-5; 7 positions agree with TRBD1. Losses at the gene ends were 5 bases for V and 0 bases for J; bases not matched to a gene: 4. The V gene's germline CDR1 is SEHNR and CDR2 FQNEAQ (reference sequence). The CDR3 extends over 15 amino acids. The CDR3, as DNA: TGTGCCAGCAGCCCAGGGGGTAATAGCAATCAGCCCCAGCATTTT. Protein product: CASSPGGNSNQPQHF. The full variable domain, in which reference TRBV7-9 and TRBJ1-5 provide the parts outside the CDR3, is DTGVSQNPRHKITKRGQNVTFRCDPISEHNRLYWYRQTLGQGPEFLTYFQNEAQLEKSRLLSDRFSAERPKGSFSTLEIQRTEQGDSAMYLCASSPGGNSNQPQHFGDGTRLSIL.

This clone was seen once. This chain uses TRBV19 with TRBJ1-1; D ambiguous. This CDR3 has 15 amino acids. Trimming removed 0 bases at V and 1 base at J, with 9 bases between. Germline V gives CDR1 LNHDA, CDR2 SQIVND (reference sequence). CDR3 in amino acids: CASSIEDLSNTEAFF. CDR3 in DNA: TGTGCCAGTAGTATAGAAGACTTATCGAACACTGAAGCTTTCTTT.

The rearrangement uses TRBV27 and TRBJ2-1; TRBD2 might be the D (5 bases). Deletions cut 3 bases from V and 0 bases from J, with 9 bases between. The germline V gene encodes CDR1 MNHEY and CDR2 SMNVEV (reference sequence). The CDR3 is 15 residues long. For the CDR3, the DNA is TGTGCCAGCAGTTTGTCGGGGTTCTCCTACAATGAGCAGTTCTTC. Its translation is CASSLSGFSYNEQFF.